This T cell receptor (beta chain) emerged from a study of blood T cell repertoires in COVID-19. About the research overall: Whether acute or convalescent, the COVID-19 samples came from the United States, Italy and Spain. From T cells, B-cell-depleted T cells, or PBMCs came the material, which was cDNA or gDNA.

Study processing details: By means of reference gene primer amplification, nucleated cell counts were estimated. TCRdb's table, derived via immunoSEQ multiplex PCR, lists solely in-frame clones and lacks some. The V and J calls and clone size come from that table; D and trimming were worked out from the DNA. This sample has over 85,000 clones, with 70% to 90% found just once. There are 15 residues in the CDR3. Germline lookup yields CDR1 MNHEY and CDR2 SVGAGI. Trimming removed 4 bases at V and 3 bases at J, with 15 bases between. Sequenced input: peripheral blood. This receptor was taken from a man over 45 with active COVID-19. This sequence joins TRBV6-5 and TRBJ1-1; tentative D call: TRBD1 (5 bases). The CDR3 nucleotides read TGTGCCAGCAGTTGGCAGGGACTTGAGGACACTGAAGCTTTCTTT. This sequence encodes CASSWQGLEDTEAFF.